Below are 16 T cell receptor beta chains sequenced from a single sample in a study of T cells in Graves' hyperthyroidism and ophthalmopathy. TCR beta CDR3 regions were amplified from RNA transcripts. A set of HTBI primers served as the primers for a first-round RT-PCR of the TCR CDR3. TCRdb ran MiXCR on the multiplex PCR reads and lists one entry per CDR3 protein. Of fewer than 750,000 distinct CDR3 sequences in the sample, roughly 14% were seen once. Sequenced input: blood. These receptor sequences come from a woman aged 40 to 55 with Graves' ophthalmopathy.

This clonotype showed up just a few times. This rearrangement joins TRBV6-5 to TRBJ2-5; TRBD2 might be the D (6 bases). Deletions cut 2 bases from V and 4 bases from J, with 20 bases between. The germline gives CDR1 MNHEY, CDR2 SVGAGI. The CDR3 totals 17 residues. For the CDR3, the DNA is TGTGCCAGCAGTTACCGACTAGGAGGGACCTCAAGAGAGACCCAGTACTTC. Its translation: CASSYRLGGTSRETQYF.

This clonotype occurred a few times. The chain joins TRBV4-3 to TRBJ1-2; tentative D call: TRBD1 (6 bases). The CDR3 loop spans 16 amino acids. Germline V lookup: CDR1 LGHNA, CDR2 YSLEER. With 3 bases removed from V and 7 bases from J, the gap between germline ends came to 21 bases. CDR3 DNA sequence: TGCGCCAGCAGCCACCTAGAAAAGACAGGCACGAGTGGCTACACCTTC. It yields the protein CASSHLEKTGTSGYTF.

This clonotype was observed a handful of times. The chain couples TRBV19 to TRBJ2-5, with TRBD1 matching over 10 bases. The CDR3 loop spans 16 amino acids. The V and J ends lost 4 bases and 3 bases, in that order; junction bases with no gene match: 8. The germline V gene has CDR1 LNHDA and CDR2 SQIVND (reference sequence). The CDR3 is CASSRRQGAIEETQYF. In nucleotides, the CDR3 is TGTGCCAGTAGTAGACGACAGGGGGCGATCGAAGAGACCCAGTACTTC. Drawing the rest from reference TRBV19 and TRBJ2-5, the complete variable domain is DGGITQSPKYLFRKEGQNVTLSCEQNLNHDAMYWYRQDPGQGLRLIYYSQIVNDFQKGDIAEGYSVSREKKESFPLTVTSAQKNPTAFYLCASSRRQGAIEETQYFGPGTRLLVL.

This clonotype appeared many times. The rearrangement uses TRBV29-1 and TRBJ2-7, with a tentative D call TRBD2 (5 bases). This CDR3 is built from 11 residues. The V end was cut by 3 bases, the J end by 5 bases, with 8 bases between. Germline V gene data show CDR1 as SQVTM and CDR2 as ANQGSEA. CDR3 sequence (DNA): TGCAGCGTTGAGACGGGGAACGAGCAGTACTTC. Amino acids: CSVETGNEQYF.

This clonotype has at least ten counts. A much larger clonotype is one base distant, so this may be a read error. The chain links TRBV6-1 to TRBJ2-5; 8 nucleotides line up with TRBD2. Germline V CDR1 and CDR2: MNHNS, SASEGT. J lost 3 bases, V lost 6 bases, and 3 bases had no gene match. The length of the CDR3 is 13 residues. The CDR3 DNA reads TGTGCCAGCAGCAGCGGGAGAGAAGAGACCCAGTACTTC. It specifies CASSSGREETQYF.

Many counts were recorded for this clonotype. CDR3 sequence: CASRDGQSAEAFF. As DNA, the CDR3 is TGTGCCAGCAGGGACGGACAGTCGGCTGAAGCTTTCTTT. V usage is TRBV6-2 or TRBV6-3 and J usage is TRBJ1-1, with D tentatively TRBD1 (6 bases). The CDR3 is 13 amino acids. Germline values: CDR1 MNHEY, CDR2 SVGEGT. V lost 6 bases and J lost 6, with 14 bases in between.

At least ten counts were recorded for this clonotype. The CDR3: CASTGYEQYF. Written as DNA, the CDR3 is TGTGCCAGCACAGGTTACGAGCAGTACTTC. The chain uses TRBV6-1 and TRBJ2-7; D remains unclear. Trimming took 7 bases from V and 4 from J, leaving 5 bases between them. Germline V gene lookup returns CDR1 MNHNS and CDR2 SASEGT. CDR3 length: 10 amino acids.

In its sample, this clonotype was seen many times. V usage is TRBV19 and J usage is TRBJ2-2; D may correspond to TRBD1 or TRBD2 (5 bases each). In germline, CDR1 is LNHDA, CDR2 SQIVND (reference sequence). With 5 bases removed from V and 2 bases from J, the gap between germline ends came to 12 bases. There are 15 residues in the CDR3. In DNA, the CDR3 is TGTGCCAGTAGTCCCGGGACGCTAAACACCGGGGAGCTGTTTTTT. Its translation is CASSPGTLNTGELFF.

This chain links TRBV5-1 with TRBJ2-7; 8 bases align to TRBD2. V trimming: 4 bases; J trimming: 6 bases; junction bases outside the gene matches: 12. This CDR3 spans 15 amino acids. Germline V gene sequence: CDR1 SGHRS, CDR2 YFSETQ. The DNA of the CDR3 is TGCGCCAGCAGCGCCGGGACTAGTGGTTTCGGCGAGCAGTACTTC. The encoded protein is CASSAGTSGFGEQYF.

This clonotype was found many times. V and J are TRBV10-3 and TRBJ2-5; 13 bases are a match to TRBD2. With 4 bases clipped from V and 4 bases from J, the junction kept 9 bases outside the gene matches. The CDR3 length is 17 residues. CDR1 is ENHRY and CDR2 is SYGVKD in the germline V gene. CDR3: CAISGSGLAGAGETQYF. The CDR3 nucleotides read TGTGCCATCAGTGGATCCGGACTAGCGGGAGCTGGAGAGACCCAGTACTTC.

This clonotype appeared many times. The chain employs TRBV29-1 and TRBJ2-7; TRBD1 matches 8 bases. The V gene's germline CDR1 is SQVTM and CDR2 ANQGSEA. The CDR3 runs to 12 residues. The junction had 4 bases not matched to a gene; V was cut back by 5 bases and J by 4 bases. As DNA, the CDR3 is TGCAGCGTTATAAACAGGGGGTACGAGCAGTACTTC. This gives the protein CSVINRGYEQYF.

The DNA for the CDR3 is TGTGCCAGCAGCTGGGGAGGAGAGAACATTCAGTACTTC. It translates to CASSWGGENIQYF. The J gene is TRBJ2-4, the V gene TRBV5-4; D may be TRBD2 (6 bases). The CDR3 sequence is 13 residues long. Germline values: CDR1 SGHNT, CDR2 YYREEE (reference sequence). The germline V and J ends were trimmed by 3 bases and 7 bases, with 11 bases remaining between them.

This clonotype turned up a few times. The V gene is TRBV5-1, the J gene TRBJ2-2; tentative D call: TRBD2 (5 bases). The length of the CDR3 is 15 residues. Deletions cut 4 bases from V and 5 bases from J, with 15 bases between. Germline values: CDR1 SGHRS, CDR2 YFSETQ. The DNA of the CDR3 is TGCGCCAGCAGCCGGAGGTCGTCGGGGACCGGGGAGCTGTTTTTT. This codes for CASSRRSSGTGELFF.

V and J are TRBV12-3 or TRBV12-4 and TRBJ1-5, with D possibly TRBD1 on 5 matching bases. Trimming left V 1 base short and J 2 bases short, with 9 bases between. This CDR3 spans 15 amino acids. The CDR3 protein is CASSLVLGGNQPQHF. The CDR3 nucleotides read TGTGCCAGCAGTTTAGTGCTGGGGGGCAATCAGCCCCAGCATTTT.

This clonotype was recorded at least ten times. CDR3 in amino acids: CASKYGTYSYEQYF. The CDR3 region has the DNA TGTGCCAGCAAATACGGAACATACTCCTACGAGCAGTACTTC. The chain has TRBV6-5 and TRBJ2-7; no reliable D call. This CDR3 is 14 amino acids long. V was pared by 7 bases and J by 0 bases, with 13 bases between. CDR1 and CDR2 (germline): MNHEY, SVGAGI.

This clonotype was detected ten times or more. In DNA form, the CDR3 reads TGTGCCAGCAAGGGCACCGGGGAGCTGTTTTTT. Its protein product is CASKGTGELFF. J is TRBJ2-2 and V is TRBV5-4; D unresolved. Germline-derived CDR1 and CDR2 are SGHNT and YYREEE (reference sequence). The CDR3 is 11 residues long. The ends were cut back, 6 bases at V and 4 bases at J, with 4 bases in the middle.